These 20 T cell receptor beta chains share one sample of origin, sequenced in a study of blood T cell repertoires in COVID-19. Measured with immunoSEQ multiplex PCR; TCRdb has only the in-frame clones, and not every one. The sample has 430,000 or so clones, over 75% seen once. Sequencing was carried out using PBMCs or T cells enriched from blood (not recorded which). Receptor source: a woman aged 18-29 years who had been exposed to COVID-19.

The genes are TRBV4-1 and TRBJ2-3, with 14 nucleotides matching TRBD2. The germline V gene encodes CDR1 MGHRA and CDR2 YSYEKL. After removal of 3 bases from V and 2 bases from J, the junction contained 10 bases not matched to a gene. The CDR3 is made up of 19 amino acids. The CDR3 DNA follows: TGCGCCAGCAGCCATAGAGGACTAGCGGGAGGAATCACCACAGATACGCAGTATTTT. It translates to CASSHRGLAGGITTDTQYF.

The chain carries TRBV10-1 and TRBJ2-2; 9 positions match TRBD1. Germline loops: CDR1 WNHNN, CDR2 SYGVQD (reference sequence). The CDR3 sequence is 16 residues long. J lost 0 bases, V lost 8 bases, and 7 bases had no gene match. CDR3 DNA: TGCGCCAGCGAGGGACAGGGAATATCGAACACCGGGGAGCTGTTTTTT. This codes for CASEGQGISNTGELFF.

This rearrangement joins TRBV7-9 to TRBJ2-7, with a weak D call TRBD2 (5 bases). Trimming took off 8 bases at V and 7 bases at J, with 15 bases between the two ends. Germline CDR1 and CDR2: SEHNR and FQNEAQ (reference sequence). The CDR3 sequence is 12 residues long. CDR3: CASGGLPVEQYF. The CDR3 region has the DNA TGTGCCAGCGGAGGTCTGCCGGTGGAGCAGTACTTC.

V is TRBV7-9 and J is TRBJ1-1, with D unclear. CDR3 length: 13 amino acids. Per the germline V gene, CDR1 is SEHNR and CDR2 is FQNEAQ (reference sequence). V was pared by 2 bases and J by 5 bases, with 9 bases between. The DNA for the CDR3 is TGTGCCAGCAGCTTAATGGCACCAACTGAAGCTTTCTTT. The encoded protein is CASSLMAPTEAFF.

V gene TRBV5-6 combines with J gene TRBJ1-2, with 7 bases matching TRBD1. V shed 0 bases, J shed 2 bases, and the junction held 4 bases outside the gene matches. Germline V gives CDR1 SGHDT, CDR2 YYEEEE. This CDR3 is 15 amino acids long. The chain's CDR3 is CASSLESTGNYGYTF. The CDR3 DNA reads as TGTGCCAGCAGCTTGGAATCGACAGGGAACTATGGCTACACCTTC. Looking up the rest from reference TRBV5-6 and TRBJ1-2 gives the full variable domain: DAGVTQSPTHLIKTRGQQVTLRCSPKSGHDTVSWYQQALGQGPQFIFQYYEEEERQRGNFPDRFSGHQFPNYSSELNVNALLLGDSALYLCASSLESTGNYGYTFGSGTRLTVV.

The genes are TRBV19 and TRBJ2-7, with D possibly TRBD1 on 6 matching bases. The ends were cut back, 9 bases at V and 5 bases at J, with 17 bases in the middle. The germline CDR1 and CDR2 sequences are LNHDA and SQIVND (reference sequence). The CDR3 is made up of 13 amino acids. CDR3 sequence reads: CASRHHSGDEQYF. The CDR3 nucleotides read TGTGCCAGCCGACATCATTCAGGGGACGAGCAGTACTTC.

The chain recombines TRBV2 with TRBJ2-4; D may be TRBD2 (6 bases). V shed 0 bases and J shed 0 bases, with 24 bases lying between them. The CDR3 has 21 amino acids. Germline CDR1 is SNHLY and CDR2 is FYNNEI. CDR3 coding DNA: TGTGCCAGCAGTGAAGCCCCCCCGCGCGGGGCAAATATACTAGCCAAAAACATTCAGTACTTC. Translation: CASSEAPPRGANILAKNIQYF.

This clone appeared once. For the CDR3, the DNA is TGTGCCAGCAGCTTAATGACAGGGGCGTACTCTGGGGCCAACGTCCTGACTTTC. Translating it yields CASSLMTGAYSGANVLTF. The genes are TRBV7-2 and TRBJ2-6; TRBD1 agrees at 8 bases. Unmatched junction bases numbered 6, after V lost 2 bases and J lost 0 bases. This CDR3 has 18 residues. In germline, CDR1 is SGHTA, CDR2 FQGNSA.

The rearrangement links TRBV7-2 to TRBJ2-7; D is possibly TRBD1 (5 bases). The V and J ends lost 5 bases and 2 bases respectively, with 13 bases between them. Germline V gene lookup returns CDR1 SGHTA and CDR2 FQGNSA. The CDR3 has 14 amino acids. The CDR3 bases are TGTGCCAGCAGCCCCCTGGACACAACCTACGAGCAGTACTTC. Protein product: CASSPLDTTYEQYF.

This clone was detected only a few times. The gene calls are TRBV2 and TRBJ1-2; D remains ambiguous. CDR1 is SNHLY and CDR2 is FYNNEI in the germline V gene. Trimming took 6 bases from V and 6 from J, leaving 14 bases between them. The CDR3 spans 13 residues. CDR3 DNA: TGTGCCAGCAGGAGGGCCCTCATAGATGGCTACACCTTC. Protein: CASRRALIDGYTF.

This clone showed up many times. The genes are TRBV27 and TRBJ1-6; tentatively, D is TRBD1 (6 bases). The V end was cut by 5 bases, the J end by 1 base, with 12 bases between. The germline CDR1 and CDR2 sequences are MNHEY and SMNVEV (reference sequence). CDR3 size: 16 residues. Here the CDR3 reads CASSPGVGSYNSPLHF. The DNA of the CDR3 is TGTGCCAGCAGTCCAGGGGTAGGATCCTATAATTCACCCCTCCACTTT.

This sequence joins TRBV7-6 and TRBJ1-6; 10 bases line up with TRBD1. This CDR3 has 16 amino acids. Losses at the gene ends were 5 bases for V and 9 bases for J; bases not matched to a gene: 10. Germline V gene lookup returns CDR1 SGHVS and CDR2 FNYEAQ. The CDR3 sequence is CASSRDDRGLGSPLHF. CDR3 nucleotides: TGTGCCAGCAGCCGTGATGACAGGGGGCTCGGTTCACCCCTCCACTTT.

The gene calls are TRBV19 and TRBJ1-2; 9 bases match TRBD1. Trimming at V came to 6 bases and at J to 8 bases, leaving 4 bases not matched to a gene. There are 12 residues in the CDR3. Germline V gene lookup returns CDR1 LNHDA and CDR2 SQIVND (reference sequence). The CDR3 bases are TGTGCCAGTAGCTTTGGACAGGGGGGCTACACCTTC. Encoded protein: CASSFGQGGYTF. The complete variable domain, with remaining parts taken from reference TRBV19 and TRBJ1-2, reads DGGITQSPKYLFRKEGQNVTLSCEQNLNHDAMYWYRQDPGQGLRLIYYSQIVNDFQKGDIAEGYSVSREKKESFPLTVTSAQKNPTAFYLCASSFGQGGYTFGSGTRLTVV.

CDR3 coding DNA: TGTGCCAGCAGCTTAGCCCGTATCGTCGGGGGGACCTCGTTGGATGAGCAGTTCTTC. It yields the protein CASSLARIVGGTSLDEQFF. The gene calls are TRBV7-8 and TRBJ2-1; 7 nucleotides line up with TRBD2. CDR3 size: 19 residues. Germline CDR1 and CDR2: SGHVS and FQNEAQ. V lost 0 bases, J lost 8 bases, and 19 bases stayed unmatched. Based on the CDR3 plus reference TRBV7-8 and TRBJ2-1, the full variable domain is GAGVSQSPRYKVAKRGQDVALRCDPISGHVSLFWYQQALGQGPEFLTYFQNEAQLDKSGLPSDRFFAERPEGSVSTLKIQRTQQEDSAVYLCASSLARIVGGTSLDEQFFGPGTRLTVL.

This clone appeared a few times. The J gene is TRBJ1-4, the V gene TRBV4-2; D unclear. The CDR3 totals 15 residues. Germline CDR1 and CDR2: LGHNA and YNFKEQ. V gave up 0 bases and J gave up 3 bases, with 8 bases separating them. CDR3 sequence: CASSQEGVPNEKLFF. The CDR3 DNA reads TGTGCCAGCAGCCAAGAGGGAGTCCCTAATGAAAAACTGTTTTTT.

The rearrangement links TRBV10-2 to TRBJ2-1, with TRBD2 matching 9 bases. Germline V CDR1 and CDR2: WSHSY, SAAADI. The CDR3 runs to 16 residues. The ends lost 5 bases at V and 4 bases at J; junction bases unmatched: 9. CDR3 region: CASSSWTSAPYNEQFF. CDR3 coding DNA: TGCGCCAGCAGTTCCTGGACTAGCGCTCCTTACAATGAGCAGTTCTTC.

The chain couples TRBV28 to TRBJ1-5, with no clear D. Trimming removed 6 bases at V and 9 bases at J, with 15 bases between. CDR3 size: 13 residues. Germline V gene data show CDR1 as MDHEN and CDR2 as SYDVKM. CDR3 protein: CASRGAGVTPQHF. CDR3 coding DNA: TGTGCCAGCAGGGGAGCGGGTGTCACGCCCCAGCATTTT.

The rearrangement links TRBV3-1 (or the pseudogene TRBV3-2) to TRBJ1-1; TRBD1 might be the D (5 bases). Trimming took 5 bases from V and 5 from J, leaving 9 bases between them. From germline, CDR1 is LGHDT and CDR2 YNNKEL (reference sequence). The CDR3 loop spans 12 amino acids. In nucleotides, the CDR3 is TGTGCCAGCAGCTCAGGGCTAACTGAAGCTTTCTTT. It codes for CASSSGLTEAFF.

The rearrangement uses TRBV5-6 and TRBJ2-3, with 11 bases aligning to TRBD2. In germline, CDR1 is SGHDT, CDR2 YYEEEE. Trimming removed 4 bases from V and 4 bases from J; junction bases left unmatched: 14. The CDR3 consists of 18 residues. CDR3 sequence: CASSRQTSGIGPPDTQYF. DNA of the CDR3: TGTGCCAGCAGCCGGCAGACTAGCGGGATAGGTCCCCCAGATACGCAGTATTTT.

V usage is TRBV7-6 and J usage is TRBJ2-7, with 13 bases matching TRBD2. V gave up 5 bases and J gave up 4 bases; unmatched junction bases: 8. Per the germline V gene, CDR1 is SGHVS and CDR2 is FNYEAQ. The CDR3 extends over 16 amino acids. In DNA, the CDR3 is TGTGCCAGCAGCCCCGGAGGGACTAGCGGGGCTTACGAGCAGTACTTC. Translation: CASSPGGTSGAYEQYF. Using reference TRBV7-6 and TRBJ2-7 for the parts outside the CDR3, the full variable domain is GAGVSQSPRYKVTKRGQDVALRCDPISGHVSLYWYRQALGQGPEFLTYFNYEAQQDKSGLPNDRFSAERPEGSISTLTIQRTEQRDSAMYRCASSPGGTSGAYEQYFGPGTRLTVT.